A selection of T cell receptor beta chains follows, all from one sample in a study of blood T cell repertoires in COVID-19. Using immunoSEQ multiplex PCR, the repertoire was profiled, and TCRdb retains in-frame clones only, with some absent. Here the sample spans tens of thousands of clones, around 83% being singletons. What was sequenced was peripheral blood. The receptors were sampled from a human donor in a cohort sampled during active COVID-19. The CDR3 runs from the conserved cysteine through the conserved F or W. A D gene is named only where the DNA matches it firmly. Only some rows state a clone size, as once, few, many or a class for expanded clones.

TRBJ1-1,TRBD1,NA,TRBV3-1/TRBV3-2,CASSLRTGESMNTEAFF,TGTGCCAGCAGCCTGCGGACAGGCGAATCGATGAACACTGAAGCTTTCTTT
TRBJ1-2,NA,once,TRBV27,CASSSLSPGRGNYGYTF,TGTGCCAGCAGTTCCCTCTCCCCAGGGCGTGGGAACTATGGCTACACCTTC
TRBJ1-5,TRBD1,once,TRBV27,CASSPTGQPYQPQHF,TGTGCCAGCAGTCCTACGGGACAGCCATATCAGCCCCAGCATTTT
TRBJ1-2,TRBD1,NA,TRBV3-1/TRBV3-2,CASSRDSPNYGYTF,TGTGCCAGCAGCCGGGACAGTCCCAACTATGGCTACACCTTC
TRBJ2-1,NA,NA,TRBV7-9,CASSLATGKEAQFF,TGTGCCAGCAGCTTAGCAACAGGGAAGGAGGCCCAGTTCTTC
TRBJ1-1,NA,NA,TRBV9,CASSVGGPNTEAFF,TGTGCCAGCAGCGTAGGAGGGCCCAACACTGAAGCTTTCTTT
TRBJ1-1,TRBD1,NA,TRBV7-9,CASSSLMDREVAFF,TGTGCCAGCAGCTCACTTATGGACAGGGAGGTCGCTTTCTTT
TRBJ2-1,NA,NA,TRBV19,CASRPDIGTVQFF,TGTGCCAGTAGACCAGATATCGGGACTGTGCAGTTCTTC
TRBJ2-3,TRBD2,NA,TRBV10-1,CASRRGGGRTDTQYF,TGCGCCAGCCGGAGGGGCGGGGGGCGGACAGATACGCAGTATTTT
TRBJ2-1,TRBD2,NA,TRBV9,CASSVDPWASGGYNEQFF,TGTGCCAGCAGCGTAGACCCCTGGGCTAGCGGGGGATACAATGAGCAGTTCTTC
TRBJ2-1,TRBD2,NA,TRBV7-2,CASSLRLAGGDEQFF,TGTGCCAGCAGCTTACGACTAGCGGGTGGGGATGAGCAGTTCTTC
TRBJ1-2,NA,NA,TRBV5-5,CASSPGLTYGYTF,TGTGCCAGCAGTCCAGGGCTTACCTATGGCTACACCTTC
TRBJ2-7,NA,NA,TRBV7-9,CASSLQGPSLDEQYF,TGTGCCAGCAGCCTACAGGGACCTTCGTTGGACGAGCAGTACTTC
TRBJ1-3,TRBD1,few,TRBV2,CASRPGQGSDTIYF,TGTGCCAGCAGGCCGGGACAGGGTTCGGACACCATATATTTT
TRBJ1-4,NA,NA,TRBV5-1,CASSAQGSDNEKLFF,TGCGCCAGCAGCGCCCAGGGCAGTGATAATGAAAAACTGTTTTTT
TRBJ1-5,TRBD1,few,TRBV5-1,CASSLEGGENQPQHF,TGCGCCAGCAGCTTGGAAGGGGGCGAGAATCAGCCCCAGCATTTT
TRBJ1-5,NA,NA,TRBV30,CAWSVRGGRSQPQHF,TGTGCCTGGAGTGTACGCGGGGGTAGGAGTCAGCCCCAGCATTTT
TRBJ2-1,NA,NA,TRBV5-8,CASSLAGSSYNEQFF,TGTGCCAGCAGCTTGGCCGGGAGCTCCTACAATGAGCAGTTCTTC
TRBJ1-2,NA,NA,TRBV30,CAWGEGGYGYTF,TGTGCCTGGGGGGAGGGAGGATATGGCTACACCTTC
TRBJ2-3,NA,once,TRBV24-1,CATSDSGRASTDTQYF,TGTGCCACCAGTGATTCGGGCAGGGCAAGCACAGATACGCAGTATTTT
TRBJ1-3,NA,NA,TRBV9,CASSASLSSGNTIYF,TGTGCCAGCAGCGCCTCCCTGAGCTCTGGAAACACCATATATTTT
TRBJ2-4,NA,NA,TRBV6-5,CASSYGRQNIQYF,TGTGCCAGCAGTTACGGCAGGCAAAACATTCAGTACTTC
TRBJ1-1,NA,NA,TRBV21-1,CASRPSSTEAFF,TGTGCCAGCAGACCAAGTAGCACTGAAGCTTTCTTT
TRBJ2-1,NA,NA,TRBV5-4,CASSFRGGSWVF,TGTGCCAGCAGCTTTAGGGGGGGTAGTTGGGTCTTC
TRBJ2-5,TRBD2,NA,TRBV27,CASSLMLPGLAGGGETQYF,TGTGCCAGCAGTTTAATGTTGCCGGGACTAGCGGGAGGAGGGGAGACCCAGTACTTC
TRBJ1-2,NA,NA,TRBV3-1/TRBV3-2,CASSQRGSYGYTF,TGTGCCAGCAGCCAACGAGGATCCTATGGCTACACCTTC
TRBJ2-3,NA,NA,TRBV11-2,CASRLDFSMGTDTQYF,TGTGCCAGCAGACTGGACTTCTCCATGGGCACAGATACGCAGTATTTT
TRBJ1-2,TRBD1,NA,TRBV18,CASSPGQAFRGYTF,TGTGCCAGCTCACCGGGACAGGCATTTCGTGGCTACACCTTC
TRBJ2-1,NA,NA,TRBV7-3,CASSTSGTLTNNEQFF,TGTGCCAGCAGCACCTCCGGGACTCTAACTAACAATGAGCAGTTCTTC
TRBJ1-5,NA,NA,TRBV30,CAWTFGQSQPQHF,TGTGCCTGGACCTTCGGACAGAGTCAGCCCCAGCATTTT
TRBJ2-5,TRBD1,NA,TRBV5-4,CASSRGQGGETQYF,TGTGCCAGCAGCCGTGGACAGGGGGGAGAGACCCAGTACTTC
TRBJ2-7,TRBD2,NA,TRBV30,CAWTASGSIGEQYF,TGTGCCTGGACGGCTAGCGGGAGCATAGGCGAGCAGTACTTC
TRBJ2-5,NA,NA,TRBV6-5,CASSYSGGKETQYF,TGTGCCAGCAGTTACTCTGGGGGGAAAGAGACCCAGTACTTC
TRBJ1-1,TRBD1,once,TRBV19,CASSIVQGADTEAFF,TGTGCCAGTAGTATAGTGCAGGGGGCGGACACTGAAGCTTTCTTT
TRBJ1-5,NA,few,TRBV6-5,CASSAGDSNQPQHF,TGTGCCAGCAGCGCAGGGGATAGCAATCAGCCCCAGCATTTT
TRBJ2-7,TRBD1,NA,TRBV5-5,CASSFRGDRGYNEQYF,TGTGCCAGCAGCTTCAGGGGGGACAGGGGCTATAACGAGCAGTACTTC
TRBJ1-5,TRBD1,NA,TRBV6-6,CASRDGQGRQPQHF,TGTGCCAGCAGGGACGGACAGGGGAGGCAGCCCCAGCATTTT
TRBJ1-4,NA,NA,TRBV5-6,CASSLRGNNEKLFF,TGTGCCAGCAGCTTGAGGGGTAATAATGAAAAACTGTTTTTT
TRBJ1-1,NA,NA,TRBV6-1,CASSEGRGTITEAFF,TGTGCCAGCAGTGAGGGCAGGGGAACAATCACTGAAGCTTTCTTT
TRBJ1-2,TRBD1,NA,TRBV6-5,CASSYSAGGSGYTF,TGTGCCAGCAGTTACTCGGCAGGGGGTAGTGGCTACACCTTC
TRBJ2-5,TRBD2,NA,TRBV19,CASSIQGLAPEYF,TGTGCCAGTAGTATTCAGGGACTAGCGCCCGAGTACTTC
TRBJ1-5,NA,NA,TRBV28,CASRTQGNQPQHF,TGTGCCAGCAGGACACAGGGAAACCAGCCCCAGCATTTT
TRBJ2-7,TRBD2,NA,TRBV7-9,CASSWLAGAGEQYF,TGTGCCAGCAGCTGGCTAGCGGGGGCGGGTGAGCAGTACTTC
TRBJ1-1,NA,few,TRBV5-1,CASSFLGAMNTEAFF,TGCGCCAGCAGCTTTTTAGGAGCAATGAACACTGAAGCTTTCTTT
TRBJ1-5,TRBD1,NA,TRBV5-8,CASSVRQGDQPQHF,TGTGCCAGCAGCGTCAGACAGGGGGATCAGCCCCAGCATTTT
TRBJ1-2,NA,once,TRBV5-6,CASSLGPSEDYGYTF,TGTGCCAGCAGCCTAGGACCCTCGGAGGACTATGGCTACACCTTC
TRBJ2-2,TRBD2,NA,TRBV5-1,CASSRIGGVNTGELFF,TGCGCCAGCAGCCGAATCGGGGGGGTGAACACCGGGGAGCTGTTTTTT
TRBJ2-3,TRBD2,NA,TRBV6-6,CASRGLAALTDTQYF,TGTGCCAGCAGAGGACTAGCGGCCCTCACAGATACGCAGTATTTT
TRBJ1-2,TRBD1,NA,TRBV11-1,CASSWGQGNGYGYTF,TGTGCCAGCAGCTGGGGACAGGGTAATGGCTATGGCTACACCTTC
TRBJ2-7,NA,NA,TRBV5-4,CASSQGSLEQYF,TGTGCCAGCAGCCAGGGAAGTCTCGAGCAGTACTTC
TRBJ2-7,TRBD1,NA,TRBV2,CASRSRTGEGDEQYF,TGTGCCAGCAGATCTAGGACAGGGGAGGGCGACGAGCAGTACTTC
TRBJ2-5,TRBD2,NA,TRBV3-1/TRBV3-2,CASRLAGGYQETQYF,TGTGCCAGCAGGCTAGCGGGAGGGTACCAAGAGACCCAGTACTTC
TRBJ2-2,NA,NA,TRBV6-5,CASSYLQGVNTGELFF,TGTGCCAGCAGTTACCTACAGGGCGTGAACACCGGGGAGCTGTTTTTT
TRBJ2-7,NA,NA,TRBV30,CAYDLSSYEQYF,TGTGCCTATGACTTGTCCTCCTACGAGCAGTACTTC
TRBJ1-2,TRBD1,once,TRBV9,CASSPDRGDYGYTF,TGTGCCAGCAGCCCAGACAGGGGTGACTATGGCTACACCTTC
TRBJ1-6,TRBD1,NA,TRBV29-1,CSARTGLNSPLHF,TGCAGCGCCCGGACAGGGCTAAATTCACCCCTCCACTTT
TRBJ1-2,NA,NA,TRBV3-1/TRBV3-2,CASRRLGGYGYTF,TGTGCCAGCAGGCGATTAGGGGGCTATGGCTACACCTTC
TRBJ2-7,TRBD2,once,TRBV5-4,CASSSPAGADYEQYF,TGTGCCAGCAGCTCACCAGCGGGGGCCGACTACGAGCAGTACTTC
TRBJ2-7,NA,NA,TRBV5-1,CASSLGPGEESEQYF,TGCGCCAGCAGCTTGGGACCGGGGGAGGAGAGCGAGCAGTACTTC
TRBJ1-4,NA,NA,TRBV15,CATRGGDTNEKLFF,TGTGCCACCAGGGGCGGGGACACTAATGAAAAACTGTTTTTT